A single sample gave rise to the 3 T cell receptor beta chains below, sequenced in a study of beta chain features in type 1 diabetes. Of the isolated RNA, all was reverse transcribed, and so the sequenced material was expressed TCRB transcripts. Measured with immunoSEQ multiplex PCR; TCRdb has only the in-frame clones, and not every one. The sample yields 200,000 to 250,000 clones, about 26% seen once. The material sequenced was central memory CD4+ T cells from blood. The receptor set was obtained from a man aged 25 to 45 in good health.

This clone was observed a few times. The chain recombines TRBV7-2 with TRBJ1-2, with 7 positions matching TRBD1. The CDR3 is made up of 15 amino acids. CDR1 is SGHTA and CDR2 is FQGNSA in the germline V gene. Unmatched junction bases numbered 11, after V lost 5 bases and J lost 5 bases. The CDR3 sequence is CASSPHRDSRYGYTF. The CDR3 DNA reads TGTGCCAGCAGCCCTCACCGGGACAGCCGGTATGGCTACACCTTC.

This clone was observed many times. V usage is TRBV30 and J usage is TRBJ1-6; D is undetermined. The V gene's germline CDR1 is GTSNPN and CDR2 SVGIG (reference sequence). Trimming took off 4 bases at V and 10 bases at J, with 8 bases between the two ends. This CDR3 has 11 amino acids. CDR3 region: CAWNNRSPLHF. CDR3 coding DNA: TGTGCCTGGAACAATAGGTCACCCCTCCACTTT.

This clone has a handful of counts. V is TRBV7-2 and J is TRBJ1-5; D is ambiguous. This CDR3 region has 16 residues. V lost 5 bases to trimming and J lost 2 bases, with 16 bases between them. Germline loops: CDR1 SGHTA, CDR2 FQGNSA. This chain's CDR3 is CASSPLAGGGNQPQHF. DNA for the CDR3: TGTGCCAGCAGCCCCCTTGCAGGCGGGGGCAATCAGCCCCAGCATTTT.